Listed here is a single T cell receptor beta chain. The data were taken from a study of blood T cell repertoires in COVID-19. Study background: Sites across the United States, Italy and Spain contributed samples from acute and convalescent COVID-19.

The CDR3 totals 14 residues. From germline, CDR1 is MDHEN and CDR2 SYDVKM. Trimming at V came to 3 bases and at J to 4 bases, leaving 2 bases not matched to a gene. Per the study methods: Estimates of nucleated cell counts were drawn from the amplification of reference gene primers. This table comes from immunoSEQ multiplex PCR, and its TCRdb copy is limited to in-frame clones, with some not included. V, J and clone size are those of that table, while D and trimming were read from the DNA. The data hold about 250,000 clones, with about 87% observed a single time. Sequencing used peripheral blood. The sequence was obtained from a woman aged 25 to 39 with COVID-19, enrolled during active disease. This chain uses TRBV28 with TRBJ1-1, with 10 bases that match TRBD1. The CDR3 DNA follows: TGTGCCAGCAGTTTGTGGACAGGGGGCACTGAAGCTTTCTTT. It is translated as CASSLWTGGTEAFF.